A selection of T cell receptor beta chains follows, all from one sample in a study of blood T cell repertoires in COVID-19. The repertoire was sequenced with immunoSEQ multiplex PCR; TCRdb's copy has only in-frame clones and lacks some. In the table there are hundreds of thousands of clones, approximately 81% of which are singletons. Sequenced: PBMCs or T cells enriched from blood (not recorded which). Every receptor here comes from a woman aged 25 to 39 who had been exposed to COVID-19. CDR3s include the opening cysteine and the closing phenylalanine or tryptophan. Fields, in order: D gene, V gene, clone size, J gene, CDR3 DNA, CDR3 protein. The D gene is left open where the match is weak. Where a row states a size, it is once, few, many or the class of an expanded clone; other rows omit it.

D gene: .; V gene: TRBV6-5; clone size: .; J gene: TRBJ1-1; CDR3 DNA: TGTGCCAGCAGTTTTTCCGGTCGTAGGGGGGGAGCTGAAGCTTTCTTT; CDR3 protein: CASSFSGRRGGAEAFF
D gene: .; V gene: TRBV30; clone size: .; J gene: TRBJ2-1; CDR3 DNA: TGTGCCTGGAGTTCCCAGCGATACAATGAGCAGTTCTTC; CDR3 protein: CAWSSQRYNEQFF
D gene: .; V gene: TRBV5-1; clone size: .; J gene: TRBJ2-7; CDR3 DNA: TGCGCCAGCAGCTTGGAAAGGGAGGCTCCCGAGCAGTACTTC; CDR3 protein: CASSLEREAPEQYF
D gene: .; V gene: TRBV3-1/TRBV3-2; clone size: .; J gene: TRBJ1-2; CDR3 DNA: TGTGCCAGCATGGCGGGGGGCTATGGCTACACCTTC; CDR3 protein: CASMAGGYGYTF
D gene: TRBD1; V gene: TRBV6-6; clone size: .; J gene: TRBJ2-1; CDR3 DNA: TGTGCCAGCACCCCGACAGGGCCTATTGCCTACAATGAGCAGTTCTTC; CDR3 protein: CASTPTGPIAYNEQFF
D gene: TRBD2; V gene: TRBV19; clone size: .; J gene: TRBJ2-7; CDR3 DNA: TGTGCCACCTCCGCGGGGCTAGCGGACTACGAGCAGTACTTC; CDR3 protein: CATSAGLADYEQYF
D gene: .; V gene: TRBV27; clone size: .; J gene: TRBJ1-1; CDR3 DNA: TGTGCCAGCAGTTTATTAATAGGGGGCACTGAAGCTTTCTTT; CDR3 protein: CASSLLIGGTEAFF
D gene: .; V gene: TRBV5-4; clone size: .; J gene: TRBJ1-1; CDR3 DNA: TGTGCCAGCAGCTTCAGTCAGATGAACACTGAAGCTTTCTTT; CDR3 protein: CASSFSQMNTEAFF
D gene: TRBD1; V gene: TRBV19; clone size: .; J gene: TRBJ1-3; CDR3 DNA: TGTGCCAGTACCTCACGGACAGGGGTGATCTCTGGAAACACCATATATTTT; CDR3 protein: CASTSRTGVISGNTIYF
D gene: TRBD1; V gene: TRBV2; clone size: few; J gene: TRBJ1-2; CDR3 DNA: TGTGCCAGCAGTGACCAAGGGGGCCTCTATTTCTATGGCTACACCTTC; CDR3 protein: CASSDQGGLYFYGYTF
D gene: .; V gene: TRBV25-1; clone size: .; J gene: TRBJ1-6; CDR3 DNA: TGTGCCAGCAGTGTTCTCCCAGGGAATTCACCCCTCCACTTT; CDR3 protein: CASSVLPGNSPLHF
D gene: TRBD2; V gene: TRBV6-5; clone size: .; J gene: TRBJ2-7; CDR3 DNA: TGTGCCAGCAGTTACAGCGGGGGGGACTACGAGCAGTACTTC; CDR3 protein: CASSYSGGDYEQYF
D gene: .; V gene: TRBV14; clone size: .; J gene: TRBJ2-7; CDR3 DNA: TGTGCCAGCAGCCAGTTGCGGGTTCTAACCTACGAGCAGTACTTC; CDR3 protein: CASSQLRVLTYEQYF
D gene: TRBD1; V gene: TRBV13; clone size: .; J gene: TRBJ1-5; CDR3 DNA: TGTGCCAGCAGCCGCAGGACAGGGGGCCCGGGTAGCAATCAGCCCCAGCATTTT; CDR3 protein: CASSRRTGGPGSNQPQHF
D gene: TRBD1; V gene: TRBV28; clone size: .; J gene: TRBJ2-1; CDR3 DNA: TGTGCCAGCAGCCAGGGACAGTTTAATGAGCAGTTCTTC; CDR3 protein: CASSQGQFNEQFF
D gene: .; V gene: TRBV3-1/TRBV3-2; clone size: .; J gene: TRBJ1-6; CDR3 DNA: TGTGCCAGCAGCCAGATAGGGGCCGATTCACCCCTCCACTTT; CDR3 protein: CASSQIGADSPLHF
D gene: TRBD1; V gene: TRBV7-8; clone size: .; J gene: TRBJ2-2; CDR3 DNA: TGTGCCAGCAGCTCCACGACAGGGGGTAACACCGGGGAGCTGTTTTTT; CDR3 protein: CASSSTTGGNTGELFF
D gene: .; V gene: TRBV7-8; clone size: few; J gene: TRBJ1-5; CDR3 DNA: TGTGCCAGCACCTCGTCCGGGCAGCCCCAGCATTTT; CDR3 protein: CASTSSGQPQHF
D gene: .; V gene: TRBV18; clone size: .; J gene: TRBJ1-2; CDR3 DNA: TGTGCCAGCTCACCTGCGTCCTTGGGGGCTGGGTATGGCTACACCTTC; CDR3 protein: CASSPASLGAGYGYTF
D gene: TRBD2; V gene: TRBV2; clone size: .; J gene: TRBJ2-1; CDR3 DNA: TGTGCCAGCCGGGGGGGGCGTGAGAATGAGCAGTTCTTC; CDR3 protein: CASRGGRENEQFF
D gene: .; V gene: TRBV5-6; clone size: .; J gene: TRBJ2-3; CDR3 DNA: TGTGCCAGCAGCTTGGTAGGAGGGGGCGCAGAGACAGATACGCAGTATTTT; CDR3 protein: CASSLVGGGAETDTQYF
D gene: .; V gene: TRBV2; clone size: .; J gene: TRBJ2-7; CDR3 DNA: TGTGCCACCTGCCCCCCAGTTATGTGTCGCGAGCAGTACTTC; CDR3 protein: CATCPPVMCREQYF
D gene: TRBD2; V gene: TRBV9; clone size: .; J gene: TRBJ2-3; CDR3 DNA: TGTGCCAGCAGTAGCGGGTCTAGCACAGATACGCAGTATTTT; CDR3 protein: CASSSGSSTDTQYF
D gene: TRBD2; V gene: TRBV30; clone size: .; J gene: TRBJ2-7; CDR3 DNA: TGTGCCTGGCGGGGGCTAGCGGGGGGGCCCTACGAGCAGTACTTC; CDR3 protein: CAWRGLAGGPYEQYF
D gene: .; V gene: TRBV28; clone size: few; J gene: TRBJ1-5; CDR3 DNA: TGTGCCAGCAGTCTCCAGAGGACAGTTTCGCCCCAGCATTTT; CDR3 protein: CASSLQRTVSPQHF
D gene: .; V gene: TRBV24-1; clone size: .; J gene: TRBJ1-2; CDR3 DNA: TGTGCCACCAGTGATCCAGGCATCTATGGCTACACCTTC; CDR3 protein: CATSDPGIYGYTF
D gene: .; V gene: TRBV11-2; clone size: .; J gene: TRBJ1-4; CDR3 DNA: TGTGCCAGCAGATACGGGAGGAAACTTAATGAAAAACTGTTTTTT; CDR3 protein: CASRYGRKLNEKLFF
D gene: TRBD2; V gene: TRBV7-9; clone size: few; J gene: TRBJ2-1; CDR3 DNA: TGTGCCAGCAGCTTAACTAGCGGGAGAACCTACAATGAGCAGTTCTTC; CDR3 protein: CASSLTSGRTYNEQFF
D gene: .; V gene: TRBV9; clone size: few; J gene: TRBJ1-1; CDR3 DNA: TGTGCCAGCAGCGTAAGTCCGGCGGGGTTTGAAGCTTTCTTT; CDR3 protein: CASSVSPAGFEAFF
D gene: .; V gene: TRBV30; clone size: .; J gene: TRBJ1-2; CDR3 DNA: TGTGCCTGGAGTGCACAGGGCAATGGCTACACCTTC; CDR3 protein: CAWSAQGNGYTF
D gene: .; V gene: TRBV1; clone size: many; J gene: TRBJ1-1; CDR3 DNA: TGCACCAGCGGACGACAGGGAGTGAACACTGAAGCTTTCTTT; CDR3 protein: CTSGRQGVNTEAFF
D gene: .; V gene: TRBV6-2/TRBV6-3; clone size: .; J gene: TRBJ1-5; CDR3 DNA: TGTGCCAGCAGTTTGAGTGGCAATCAGCCCCAGCATTTT; CDR3 protein: CASSLSGNQPQHF
D gene: TRBD2; V gene: TRBV2; clone size: .; J gene: TRBJ2-4; CDR3 DNA: TGTGCCAGCAGTATCTGGACTAGCAAGAAAAACATTCAGTACTTC; CDR3 protein: CASSIWTSKKNIQYF
D gene: TRBD2; V gene: TRBV9; clone size: .; J gene: TRBJ2-1; CDR3 DNA: TGTGCCAGCAGCCCCTTGGCCCAGAGCGGGGGGGGCTCCTACAATGAGCAGTTCTTC; CDR3 protein: CASSPLAQSGGGSYNEQFF
D gene: .; V gene: TRBV30; clone size: .; J gene: TRBJ2-6; CDR3 DNA: TGTGCCTGGAGCCCGGGACTGACGTCTGGGGCCAACGTCCTGACTTTC; CDR3 protein: CAWSPGLTSGANVLTF
D gene: TRBD1; V gene: TRBV7-8; clone size: .; J gene: TRBJ1-4; CDR3 DNA: TGTGCCAGCAGCGTGGGACAGGGATTTAAACTGTTTTTT; CDR3 protein: CASSVGQGFKLFF
D gene: .; V gene: TRBV5-1; clone size: .; J gene: TRBJ1-4; CDR3 DNA: TGCGCCAGCAGCCCCTCCCCCGCAACTAATGAAAAACTGTTTTTT; CDR3 protein: CASSPSPATNEKLFF
D gene: TRBD1; V gene: TRBV9; clone size: .; J gene: TRBJ1-4; CDR3 DNA: TGTGCCAGCAACCCATCGGGGGACAGCGTAGCGGAAAAACTGTTTTTT; CDR3 protein: CASNPSGDSVAEKLFF
D gene: .; V gene: TRBV18; clone size: .; J gene: TRBJ1-1; CDR3 DNA: TGTGCCAGCTCACCTCAGGGGTCGGGAAACACTGAAGCTTTCTTT; CDR3 protein: CASSPQGSGNTEAFF
D gene: TRBD1; V gene: TRBV6-4; clone size: .; J gene: TRBJ2-7; CDR3 DNA: TGTGCCAGCAGTGTAAGGCAGGGGGCCGGCTACGAGCAGTACTTC; CDR3 protein: CASSVRQGAGYEQYF
D gene: TRBD2; V gene: TRBV6-2/TRBV6-3; clone size: few; J gene: TRBJ2-2; CDR3 DNA: TGTGCCAGCAGTTACGGATTGGGACTAGCGGGAGCCGGGGAGCTGTTTTTT; CDR3 protein: CASSYGLGLAGAGELFF
D gene: .; V gene: TRBV25-1; clone size: .; J gene: TRBJ2-2; CDR3 DNA: TGTGCCAGCAGCCCCCCGGGATATGACACCGGGGAGCTGTTTTTT; CDR3 protein: CASSPPGYDTGELFF
D gene: TRBD1; V gene: TRBV18; clone size: .; J gene: TRBJ2-5; CDR3 DNA: TGTGCCAGCTCACCACCGGGACAGACGGAGACCCAGTACTTC; CDR3 protein: CASSPPGQTETQYF
D gene: .; V gene: TRBV5-4; clone size: .; J gene: TRBJ2-5; CDR3 DNA: TGTGCCAGCAGTTCAGGAGAGACCCAGTACTTC; CDR3 protein: CASSSGETQYF
D gene: .; V gene: TRBV3-1/TRBV3-2; clone size: .; J gene: TRBJ1-2; CDR3 DNA: TGTGCCAGCAGTCGAAATCAAGGGACAACTAACTATGGCTACACCTTC; CDR3 protein: CASSRNQGTTNYGYTF
D gene: .; V gene: TRBV24-1; clone size: few; J gene: TRBJ2-1; CDR3 DNA: TGTGCCACCAGTGACCCTTTGACAGACCCGAGGAATGAGCAGTTCTTC; CDR3 protein: CATSDPLTDPRNEQFF
D gene: .; V gene: TRBV7-6; clone size: .; J gene: TRBJ1-5; CDR3 DNA: TGTGCCAGCAGCTTAGCCGCCGACAGGTTAGATCAGCCCCAGCATTTT; CDR3 protein: CASSLAADRLDQPQHF
D gene: TRBD1; V gene: TRBV6-4; clone size: .; J gene: TRBJ1-1; CDR3 DNA: TGTGCCAGCAGTGACACGGGACAGGGGGACACTGAAGCTTTCTTT; CDR3 protein: CASSDTGQGDTEAFF
D gene: TRBD2; V gene: TRBV9; clone size: once; J gene: TRBJ2-1; CDR3 DNA: TGTGCCAGCAGCGGATGGACTAGCGTCGATGAGCAGTTCTTC; CDR3 protein: CASSGWTSVDEQFF
D gene: .; V gene: TRBV5-4; clone size: .; J gene: TRBJ1-6; CDR3 DNA: TGTGCCAGCAGCACGGGGGGTGGACAATCTTATAATTCACCCCTCCACTTT; CDR3 protein: CASSTGGGQSYNSPLHF
D gene: .; V gene: TRBV24-1; clone size: .; J gene: TRBJ2-7; CDR3 DNA: TGTGCCACCAGTGGTACAGGGCTCATGTACGAGCAGTACTTC; CDR3 protein: CATSGTGLMYEQYF
D gene: .; V gene: TRBV27; clone size: .; J gene: TRBJ2-6; CDR3 DNA: TGTGCCAGCAGTATCTTTAGCTCTGGGGCCAACGTCCTGACTTTC; CDR3 protein: CASSIFSSGANVLTF
D gene: .; V gene: TRBV15; clone size: .; J gene: TRBJ2-5; CDR3 DNA: TGTGCCACCAGCAGAGATAGGGGGTTGGAGACCCAGTACTTC; CDR3 protein: CATSRDRGLETQYF
D gene: .; V gene: TRBV7-6; clone size: .; J gene: TRBJ2-2; CDR3 DNA: TGTGCCAGCACCGGACAGACGAACACCGGGGAGCTGTTTTTT; CDR3 protein: CASTGQTNTGELFF
D gene: TRBD1; V gene: TRBV5-1; clone size: .; J gene: TRBJ1-1; CDR3 DNA: TGCGCCAGCAGCTTGGCCGGGACAGGGGTAACTGAAGCTTTCTTT; CDR3 protein: CASSLAGTGVTEAFF